The 24 T cell receptor beta chains below were found in one sample sequenced in a study of human T cells and chemical hapten exposure. Time point of the sample: patch test 3, about 24 weeks after DPC sensitization. Noted treatment: therapeutic diphenylcyclopropenone sensitization with weekly scalp DPC. MiXCR was run by TCRdb on the RACE reads, yielding one entry per CDR3 protein. This repertoire shows about 160,000 distinct CDR3 sequences, about 30% found once; its top ten account for 2.1%. The material was whole blood, obtained in connection with sensitization to the hapten diphenylcyclopropenone (DPC). These TCRs come from a woman between 18 and 29 years old with alopecia areata. Some clones in this sample may be carry-over from other donors' samples.

The genes are TRBV4-1 and TRBJ1-1; the D is unclear. V was cut by 0 bases and J by 8 bases, with 19 bases left in between. The CDR3 extends over 16 amino acids. Germline values: CDR1 MGHRA, CDR2 YSYEKL. This CDR3 reads CASSQDQLRPIREAFF. Here the CDR3 DNA reads TGCGCCAGCAGCCAAGATCAGTTGAGACCTATAAGGGAAGCTTTCTTT.

This clonotype has a handful of counts. CDR3 in amino acids: CASSPGPGQGSGNTIYF. Here the CDR3 DNA reads TGTGCCAGCAGTCCAGGGCCCGGACAGGGAAGTGGAAACACCATATATTTT. V usage is TRBV7-9 and J usage is TRBJ1-3, with TRBD1 matching over 8 bases. The CDR3 sequence is 17 residues long. J was trimmed by 3 bases and V by 6 bases; bases with no gene match: 13. Germline CDR1 is SEHNR and CDR2 is FQNEAQ (reference sequence).

The rearrangement joins TRBV19 to TRBJ2-5; the D gene is possibly TRBD1 (6 bases). The CDR3 covers 13 residues. V gave up 7 bases and J gave up 0 bases, with 9 bases separating them. From germline, CDR1 is LNHDA and CDR2 SQIVND (reference sequence). In DNA form, the CDR3 reads TGTGCCAGTACCCAGGGGAACCAAGAGACCCAGTACTTC. It is translated as CASTQGNQETQYF.

V gene TRBV7-9 combines with J gene TRBJ2-7; D is perhaps TRBD1 (6 bases). The CDR3 loop spans 14 amino acids. CDR1 SEHNR and CDR2 FQNEAQ come from the germline V gene (reference sequence). With 5 bases removed from V and 1 base from J, the gap between germline ends came to 12 bases. The CDR3 coding sequence is TGTGCCAGCAGCCGCGGACAGAAATCCTACGAGCAGTACTTC. As protein: CASSRGQKSYEQYF.

In regard to this clonotype: The junction shows a germline mismatch at one end, possibly a read error. The chain couples TRBV7-2 to TRBJ2-2; D may be TRBD2 (5 bases). The CDR3 covers 15 residues. Germline CDR1 reads SGHTA; CDR2 reads FQGNSA. CDR3 residues: CASTLTPGLVGELFF. The CDR3 DNA is TGTGCCAGCACCTTAACACCCGGACTGGTCGGGGAGCTGTTTTTT.

The chain combines TRBV3-1 with TRBJ2-6; D gene ambiguous. Germline V lookup: CDR1 LGHDT, CDR2 YNNKEL (reference sequence). Trimming removed 2 bases at V and 0 bases at J, with 8 bases between. The CDR3 totals 16 residues. The CDR3 nucleotides are TGTGCCAGCAGCCAACGCAGCCTCTCTGGGGCCAACGTCCTGACTTTC. It yields the protein CASSQRSLSGANVLTF.

The chain employs TRBV12-5 and TRBJ2-2; D is unresolved. The germline V gene encodes CDR1 LGHNT and CDR2 FRNRAP. The V end was cut by 3 bases, the J end by 4 bases, with 6 bases between. This CDR3 region has 13 residues. DNA for the CDR3: TGTGCTAGTGGTTTATGGGGCACCGGGGAGCTGTTTTTT. Translated: CASGLWGTGELFF.

This rearrangement joins TRBV4-1 to TRBJ2-7; perhaps TRBD1 as D (5 bases). Germline CDR1 reads MGHRA; CDR2 reads YSYEKL. Trimming stripped 1 base from V and 1 base from J, with 11 bases between. CDR3 length equals 15 residues. DNA for the CDR3: TGCGCCAGCAGCCAAGGGGGCCTGGGGTCCTACGAGCAGTACTTC. Translation gives CASSQGGLGSYEQYF.

The chain uses TRBV6-2 or TRBV6-3 and TRBJ1-1, with D possibly TRBD1 on 5 matching bases. CDR1 is MNHEY, CDR2 SVGEGT, per germline. V was clipped by 2 bases and J by 5 bases, with 9 bases between them. This CDR3 is built from 13 residues. CDR3 region: CASSYERGTEAFF. CDR3 nucleotide sequence: TGTGCCAGCAGTTACGAAAGGGGAACTGAAGCTTTCTTT.

This clonotype has more than one count but fewer than ten. J is TRBJ2-7 and V is TRBV5-5; tentatively, D is TRBD1 or TRBD2 (5 bases each). The CDR3 has 14 amino acids. Per germline, CDR1 SGHKS and CDR2 YYEKEE (reference sequence). V lost 3 bases and J lost 6, with 16 bases in between. The CDR3 DNA is TGTGCCAGCAGCTCTCGACTGGATGGGGGCGAGCAGTACTTC. Residues: CASSSRLDGGEQYF.

This chain links TRBV10-3 with TRBJ2-1; 7 bases agree with TRBD1. Germline V gene data show CDR1 as ENHRY and CDR2 as SYGVKD. Trimming took 2 bases from V and 14 from J; bases not matched to a gene: 12. The CDR3 runs 14 residues. Written as DNA, the CDR3 is TGTGCCATCAGTGAGACCTACCGGGACAGCCAGAAGTTCTTC. It encodes CAISETYRDSQKFF.

This clonotype has only a few counts. The CDR3 loop is CSLGRGPTDTQYF. The CDR3 bases are TGCAGTCTTGGGAGAGGGCCCACAGATACGCAGTATTTT. The rearrangement joins TRBV29-1 to TRBJ2-3; a possible D gene is TRBD2 (5 bases). Germline CDR1 SQVTM, CDR2 ANQGSEA. The length of the CDR3 is 13 residues.

J is TRBJ2-3 and V is TRBV27; TRBD2 is a possible D gene (6 bases). The CDR3 is 14 amino acids. Per the germline V gene, CDR1 is MNHEY and CDR2 is SMNVEV (reference sequence). Trimming pared 6 bases from V and 0 bases from J, leaving 10 bases between. CDR3 sequence: CASRGTLSTDTQYF. CDR3 sequence (DNA): TGTGCCAGCAGAGGGACTCTAAGCACAGATACGCAGTATTTT.

This clonotype turned up a few times. The V gene is TRBV3-1, the J gene TRBJ2-2; D is perhaps TRBD2 (6 bases). From germline, CDR1 is LGHDT and CDR2 YNNKEL (reference sequence). V lost 9 bases, J lost 3 bases, and 14 bases lay in between. The CDR3 covers 14 residues. The CDR3 DNA reads as TGTGCCAGTCGCTCTGGAGGGGACACCGGGGAGCTGTTTTTT. Protein product: CASRSGGDTGELFF.

This clonotype turned up a few times. The gene calls are TRBV7-8 and TRBJ1-1; perhaps TRBD1 as D (6 bases). The V gene lost 4 bases and the J gene lost 3 bases, with 12 bases spanning the gap. This CDR3 is 14 amino acids long. Per germline, CDR1 SGHVS and CDR2 FQNEAQ. The CDR3 DNA reads as TGTGCCAGCAGCTCTTCAGGGACACACACTGAAGCTTTCTTT. The encoded protein is CASSSSGTHTEAFF.

This clonotype came up a few times. The chain joins TRBV4-1 to TRBJ1-6; 9 bases match TRBD1. V trimming: 4 bases; J trimming: 9 bases; junction bases outside the gene matches: 4. The length of the CDR3 is 14 residues. Germline CDR1 reads MGHRA; CDR2 reads YSYEKL. The CDR3 DNA reads as TGCGCCAGCAGCCCGGGACAGGGAAGTTCACCCCTCCACTTT. It encodes CASSPGQGSSPLHF.

The CDR3 loop reads CASSQESGTGYHGYTF. CDR3 in DNA: TGCGCCAGCAGCCAAGAGTCCGGGACAGGGTATCATGGCTACACCTTC. The V and J genes are TRBV4-3 and TRBJ1-2, with 9 bases aligning to TRBD1. Germline CDR1 and CDR2: LGHNA and YSLEER. Trimming cost V 0 bases and J 6 bases; bases outside gene matches: 8. The CDR3 contains 16 residues.

This clonotype was counted a single time. The chain uses TRBV4-3 and TRBJ1-2; D is possibly TRBD1 (5 bases). The CDR3 runs 16 residues. The germline CDR1 and CDR2 sequences are LGHNA and YSLEER. V lost 6 bases to trimming and J lost 3 bases, with 20 bases between them. The CDR3 DNA follows: TGCGCCAGCAGTCTCACCGGGACTCAACTTCACTATGGCTACACCTTC. Translating gives CASSLTGTQLHYGYTF.

J is TRBJ2-7 and V is TRBV7-9, with 11 bases fitting TRBD2. This CDR3 spans 16 amino acids. Germline-derived CDR1 and CDR2 are SEHNR and FQNEAQ (reference sequence). J was trimmed by 4 bases and V by 5 bases; bases with no gene match: 10. DNA for the CDR3: TGTGCCAGCAGCCCACCCCCCACTAGCGGGAGATACGAGCAGTACTTC. It is translated as CASSPPPTSGRYEQYF.

This clonotype has only a few counts. DNA for the CDR3: TGTGCCAGCAGTTTAAGCGGGGGCGGTGAGCAGTTCTTC. Amino acid sequence: CASSLSGGGEQFF. The genes are TRBV27 and TRBJ2-1; 8 bases fit TRBD2. Germline V gene lookup returns CDR1 MNHEY and CDR2 SMNVEV (reference sequence). The CDR3 sequence is 13 residues long. The V gene end was trimmed by 2 bases and the J gene end by 9 bases; junction bases not matched to a gene: 3.

This rearrangement joins TRBV28 to TRBJ1-4; TRBD1 is a possible D gene (5 bases). The CDR3 is 16 amino acids. Germline CDR1 is MDHEN and CDR2 is SYDVKM. Trimming pared 6 bases from V and 0 bases from J, leaving 14 bases between. The CDR3 loop reads CASRPPGLATNEKLFF. For the CDR3, the DNA is TGTGCCAGCAGACCCCCGGGGCTCGCAACTAATGAAAAACTGTTTTTT.

A few counts support this clonotype. The chain has TRBV2 and TRBJ1-1; 8 bases line up with TRBD1. Unmatched junction bases numbered 9, after V lost 8 bases and J lost 10 bases. In germline, CDR1 is SNHLY, CDR2 FYNNEI. The CDR3 totals 12 residues. CDR3 sequence reads: CASGVQGARAFF. CDR3 bases: TGTGCCAGCGGTGTGCAGGGGGCGCGAGCTTTCTTT. Combining the CDR3 with reference TRBV2 and TRBJ1-1 gives the whole variable domain EPEVTQTPSHQVTQMGQEVILRCVPISNHLYFYWYRQILGQKVEFLVSFYNNEISEKSEIFDDQFSVERPDGSNFTLKIRSTKLEDSAMYFCASGVQGARAFFGQGTRLTVV.

The genes are TRBV5-6 and TRBJ1-4; D gene ambiguous. The CDR3 loop spans 11 amino acids. The V gene's germline CDR1 is SGHDT and CDR2 YYEEEE. V was cut by 3 bases and J by 6 bases, with 3 bases left in between. The CDR3 DNA sequence: TGTGCCAGCAGCTCCCATGAAAAACTGTTTTTT. It encodes CASSSHEKLFF.

CDR3 DNA: TGCGCCAGCAGCCAAATGACAGGGTCCGAGCAGTACTTC. It encodes CASSQMTGSEQYF. The chain couples TRBV4-3 to TRBJ2-7; 7 bases are shared with TRBD1. This CDR3 comprises 13 residues. Germline CDR1 and CDR2: LGHNA and YSLEER. Trimming took 2 bases from V and 6 from J; bases not matched to a gene: 4.